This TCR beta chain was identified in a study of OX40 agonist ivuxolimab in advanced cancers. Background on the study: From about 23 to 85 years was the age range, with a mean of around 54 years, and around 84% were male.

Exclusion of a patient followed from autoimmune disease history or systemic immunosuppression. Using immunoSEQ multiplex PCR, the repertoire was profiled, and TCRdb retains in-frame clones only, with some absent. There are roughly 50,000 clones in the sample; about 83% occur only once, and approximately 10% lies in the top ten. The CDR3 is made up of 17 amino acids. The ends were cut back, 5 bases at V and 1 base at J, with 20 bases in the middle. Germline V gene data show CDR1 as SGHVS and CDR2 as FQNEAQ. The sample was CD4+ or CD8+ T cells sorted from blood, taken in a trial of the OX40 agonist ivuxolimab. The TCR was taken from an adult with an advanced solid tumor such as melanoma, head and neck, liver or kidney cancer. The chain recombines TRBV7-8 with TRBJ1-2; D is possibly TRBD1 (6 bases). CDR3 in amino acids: CASSVDGGHLVNYGYTF. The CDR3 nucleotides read TGTGCCAGCAGCGTCGACGGGGGGCACCTTGTTAACTATGGCTACACCTTC. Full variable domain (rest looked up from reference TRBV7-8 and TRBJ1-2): GAGVSQSPRYKVAKRGQDVALRCDPISGHVSLFWYQQALGQGPEFLTYFQNEAQLDKSGLPSDRFFAERPEGSVSTLKIQRTQQEDSAVYLCASSVDGGHLVNYGYTFGSGTRLTVV.